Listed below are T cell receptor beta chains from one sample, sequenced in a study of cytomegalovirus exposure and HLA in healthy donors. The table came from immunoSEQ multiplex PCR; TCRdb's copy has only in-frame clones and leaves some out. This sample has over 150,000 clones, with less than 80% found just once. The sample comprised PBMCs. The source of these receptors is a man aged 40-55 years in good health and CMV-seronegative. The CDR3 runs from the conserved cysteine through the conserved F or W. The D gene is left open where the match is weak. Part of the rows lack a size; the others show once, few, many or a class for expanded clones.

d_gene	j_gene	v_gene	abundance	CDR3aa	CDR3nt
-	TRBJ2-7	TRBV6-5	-	CASSYSETLQLREQYF	TGTGCCAGCAGTTACTCAGAAACACTTCAGCTGAGGGAGCAGTACTTC
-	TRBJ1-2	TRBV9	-	CASSVSGAPYGYTF	TGTGCCAGCAGCGTATCAGGGGCGCCCTATGGCTACACCTTC
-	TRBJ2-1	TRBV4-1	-	CASSQEGGASNEQFF	TGCGCCAGCAGCCAAGAGGGGGGGGCCTCAAATGAGCAGTTCTTC
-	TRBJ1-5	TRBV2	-	CASIARAGSNQPQHF	TGTGCCAGCATAGCAAGGGCGGGAAGCAATCAGCCCCAGCATTTT
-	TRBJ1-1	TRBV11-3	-	CASSPLLNTEAFF	TGTGCCAGCAGCCCTCTATTAAACACTGAAGCTTTCTTT
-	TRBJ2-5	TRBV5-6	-	CASSIPDRETQYF	TGTGCCAGCAGCATACCCGACAGAGAGACCCAGTACTTC
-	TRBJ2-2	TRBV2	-	CASHSNRETGELFF	TGTGCCAGCCACTCAAACAGGGAAACCGGGGAGCTGTTTTTT
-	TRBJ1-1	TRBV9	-	CASSAWGGTEAFF	TGTGCCAGCAGCGCTTGGGGGGGGACTGAAGCTTTCTTT
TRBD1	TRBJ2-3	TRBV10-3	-	CAISRDREDTQYF	TGTGCCATCAGCCGGGACAGGGAAGATACGCAGTATTTT
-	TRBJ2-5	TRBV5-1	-	CASRPLAARETQYF	TGCGCCAGCAGGCCCCTCGCCGCCCGGGAGACCCAGTACTTC
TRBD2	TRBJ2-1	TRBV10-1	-	CASSDPGLGDNEQFF	TGCGCCAGCAGTGACCCGGGACTAGGGGACAATGAGCAGTTCTTC
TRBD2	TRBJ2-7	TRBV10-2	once	CASSGGQVAGGRASYEQYF	TGCGCCAGCAGTGGGGGGCAGGTAGCGGGGGGCCGGGCATCCTACGAGCAGTACTTC
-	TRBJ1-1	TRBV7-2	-	CASSISAGAGDTEAFF	TGTGCCAGCAGCATTAGTGCGGGGGCGGGGGACACTGAAGCTTTCTTT
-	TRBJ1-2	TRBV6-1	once	CASSELSAGGGYTF	TGTGCCAGCAGTGAGTTGAGTGCCGGGGGAGGCTACACCTTC
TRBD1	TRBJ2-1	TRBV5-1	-	CASSLSSGQANEQFF	TGCGCCAGCAGCTTGAGCTCGGGACAGGCCAATGAGCAGTTCTTC
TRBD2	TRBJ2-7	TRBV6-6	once	CASIEVAGRPYEQYF	TGTGCCAGCATAGAGGTAGCGGGGCGACCCTACGAGCAGTACTTC
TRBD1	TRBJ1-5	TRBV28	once	CASSQNEGQAQPQHF	TGTGCCAGCAGCCAAAACGAGGGACAGGCTCAGCCCCAGCATTTT
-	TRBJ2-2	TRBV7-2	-	CASSTDATGELFF	TGTGCCAGCAGCACAGACGCCACCGGGGAGCTGTTTTTT
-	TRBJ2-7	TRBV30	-	CAWRGYNSYEQYF	TGTGCCTGGAGGGGCTATAACTCCTACGAGCAGTACTTC
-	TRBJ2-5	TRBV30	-	CAWSTTRGGGTQYF	TGTGCCTGGAGTACCACTAGGGGGGGCGGGACCCAGTACTTC
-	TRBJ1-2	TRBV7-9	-	CASSLSLPQASDGYTF	TGTGCCAGCAGCTTATCTCTGCCACAGGCGTCAGATGGCTACACCTTC
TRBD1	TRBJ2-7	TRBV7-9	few	CASSLDRDREVGEQYF	TGTGCCAGCAGCTTAGATCGGGACAGGGAGGTCGGTGAGCAGTACTTC
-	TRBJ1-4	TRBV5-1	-	CASSLAGVGEKLFF	TGCGCCAGCAGCTTGGCGGGGGTGGGAGAAAAACTGTTTTTT
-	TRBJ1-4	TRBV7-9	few	CASSLMRTTNEKLFF	TGTGCCAGCAGCTTAATGCGGACAACTAATGAAAAACTGTTTTTT
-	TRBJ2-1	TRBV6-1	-	CASSGQGSWDEQFF	TGTGCCAGCTCGGGGCAGGGGAGTTGGGATGAGCAGTTCTTC
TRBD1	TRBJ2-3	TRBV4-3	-	CASSQEGQSTDTQYF	TGCGCCAGCAGCCAAGAGGGACAGTCCACAGATACGCAGTATTTT
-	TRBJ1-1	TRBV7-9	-	CSSSLGTTAEAFF	TGTTCCAGCAGCCTTGGGACTACCGCTGAAGCTTTCTTT
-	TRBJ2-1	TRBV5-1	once	CASSPPQGTYNEQFF	TGCGCCAGCAGCCCCCCCCAGGGAACCTACAATGAGCAGTTCTTC
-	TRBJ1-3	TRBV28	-	CASSFYSGNTIYF	TGTGCCAGCAGTTTCTACTCTGGAAACACCATATATTTT
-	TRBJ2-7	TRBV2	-	CASTGLRNEQYF	TGTGCCAGCACAGGGCTAAGAAACGAGCAGTACTTC
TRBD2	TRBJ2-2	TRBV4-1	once	CASSPVAGGNTGELFF	TGCGCCAGCAGCCCGGTAGCGGGGGGGAACACCGGGGAGCTGTTTTTT
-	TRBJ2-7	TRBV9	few	CASSVAGQSYEQYF	TGTGCCAGCAGCGTAGCCGGACAGTCCTACGAGCAGTACTTC
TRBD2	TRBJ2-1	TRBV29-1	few	CTHEAGLAGGYEQFF	TGCACCCATGAGGCGGGGCTAGCGGGGGGGTATGAGCAGTTCTTC
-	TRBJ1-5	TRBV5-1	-	CASSLGLGGGSNQPQHF	TGCGCCAGCAGCTTGGGTCTGGGGGGAGGGAGCAATCAGCCCCAGCATTTT
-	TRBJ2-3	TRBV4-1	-	CASTSTGIGTDTQYF	TGCGCCAGCACTTCCACCGGGATTGGCACAGATACGCAGTATTTT
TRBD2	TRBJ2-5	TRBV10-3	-	CAISDATSGAFQETQYF	TGTGCCATCAGTGACGCAACTAGCGGGGCTTTCCAAGAGACCCAGTACTTC
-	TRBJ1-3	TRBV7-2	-	CASSSLGLSGNTIYF	TGTGCCAGCAGCTCCCTGGGCCTCTCTGGAAACACCATATATTTT
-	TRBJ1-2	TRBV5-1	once	CASSPNSGPPASGYTF	TGCGCCAGCAGCCCCAACTCGGGTCCGCCGGCGAGTGGCTACACCTTC
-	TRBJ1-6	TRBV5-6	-	CAAQRAPGESPLHF	TGTGCCGCGCAAAGGGCACCCGGGGAATCACCCCTCCACTTT
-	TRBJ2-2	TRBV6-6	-	CASSFEGTDTGELFF	TGTGCCAGCAGTTTCGAGGGTACGGACACCGGGGAGCTGTTTTTT
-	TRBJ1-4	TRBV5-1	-	CASSLQDNEKLFF	TGCGCCAGCAGTCTACAGGATAATGAAAAACTGTTTTTT
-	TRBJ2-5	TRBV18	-	CASSRLQATGTQYF	TGTGCCAGCTCCCGATTACAGGCTACGGGGACCCAGTACTTC
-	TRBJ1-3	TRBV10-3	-	CAIRPGSGNTIYF	TGTGCCATTCGACCGGGCTCTGGAAACACCATATATTTT
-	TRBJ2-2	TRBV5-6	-	CASSLRSKTGELFF	TGTGCCAGCAGCTTACGGAGTAAAACCGGGGAGCTGTTTTTT
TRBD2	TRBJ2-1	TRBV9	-	CASSNLGGGNRLDEQFF	TGTGCCAGCAGCAACCTAGGCGGGGGGAATCGTCTAGATGAGCAGTTCTTC
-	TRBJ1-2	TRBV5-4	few	CASSLANDKRMDYGYTF	TGTGCCAGCAGCTTGGCTAATGACAAACGGATGGACTATGGCTACACCTTC
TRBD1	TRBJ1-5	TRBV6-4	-	CASAQNGQGTLNSNQPQHF	TGTGCCAGCGCCCAGAACGGACAGGGGACCTTAAATAGCAATCAGCCCCAGCATTTT
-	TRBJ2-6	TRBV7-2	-	CASRNQGTGANVLTF	TGTGCCAGCAGGAACCAGGGAACTGGGGCCAACGTCCTGACTTTC
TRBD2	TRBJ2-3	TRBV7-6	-	CASSLMGIAGGTDTQYF	TGTGCCAGCAGCTTAATGGGGATAGCGGGGGGCACAGATACGCAGTATTTT
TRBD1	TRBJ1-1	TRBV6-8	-	CASSYGTGSTEAFF	TGTGCCAGCAGTTACGGGACAGGGTCTACTGAAGCTTTCTTT
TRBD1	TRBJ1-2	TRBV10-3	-	CAILQGGGHGYTF	TGTGCCATCCTACAGGGGGGGGGACATGGCTACACCTTC
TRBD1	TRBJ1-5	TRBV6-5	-	CASRPQGRNQPQHF	TGTGCCAGCAGACCACAGGGGCGCAATCAGCCCCAGCATTTT
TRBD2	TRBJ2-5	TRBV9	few	CASSVGIAGVETQYF	TGTGCCAGCAGCGTAGGAATAGCGGGGGTAGAGACCCAGTACTTC
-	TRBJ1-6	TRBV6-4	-	CASSDSAGGSPLHF	TGTGCCAGCAGTGACTCCGCCGGGGGTTCACCCCTCCACTTT
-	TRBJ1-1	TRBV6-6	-	CASSRQTNTEAFF	TGTGCCAGCAGTCGACAGACGAACACTGAAGCTTTCTTT